This T cell receptor (beta chain) was identified in a study of early T cells in non-severe SARS-CoV-2 infection. Notes on the study in general: Private and CD4 specificities were missed by VDJdb matching, skewed to anti-spike CD8.

In its sample, this clonotype was seen once. Antigen: not known. TCRdb redid the calling of the 5' RACE reads with MiXCR, one entry per CDR3 protein. The sample carries about 83,000 distinct CDR3 sequences, roughly 12% recorded once. Sequenced material: whole blood. This TCR was recovered from an adult who was a healthcare worker with PCR-confirmed SARS-CoV-2 infection or an uninfected control (not recorded which).

The CDR3 is CASSSIESSTDTQYF. The CDR3 DNA sequence: TGTGCCAGCAGCTCGATCGAGTCTAGCACAGATACGCAGTATTTT. The rearrangement joins TRBV7-2 to TRBJ2-3; D uncertain. CDR3 size: 15 residues. Germline V lookup: CDR1 SGHTA, CDR2 FQGNSA. V gave up 4 bases and J gave up 0 bases, with 11 bases separating them.